This T cell receptor (beta chain) was captured in a study of T-cell reconstitution after alpha-beta-depleted transplantation in children. Points from the study as a whole: Expanded graft clones, several hundred of them, were reportedly the source of alpha-beta T cells about two months after transplant. At one year after transplant, newly produced T cells mostly accounted for T-cell counts and diversity. The high TCRbeta diversity at day 60 in some patients came from surviving recipient T cells and thymic progenitors.

In its sample, this clonotype was seen a few times. Its specificity is unknown. V was cut by 8 bases and J by 4 bases, with 14 bases left in between. The CDR3 consists of 14 residues. Per germline, CDR1 MGHDK and CDR2 SYGVNS. Unique molecular identifiers were incorporated into the prepared TCRbeta library. TCRdb re-analysed the PCR reads in MiXCR, keeping a single row per CDR3 protein. This sample yields 200,000 to 300,000 distinct CDR3 sequences, of which roughly a quarter are seen a single time; about 4.8% belongs to the top ten. The J gene is TRBJ1-4, the V gene TRBV25-1; D might be TRBD1 (5 bases). The TCR originated in a female patient aged 2 to 10 who had a stem cell transplant for congenital amegakaryocytic thrombocytopenia, so the T cells may come from the graft donor. This specimen consisted of PBMCs, mostly from graft donor cells, obtained 360 days after TCRalphabeta/CD19-depleted stem cell transplant. The DNA of the CDR3 is TGTGCCAGCGGGACTTCTGCCAGTAATGAAAAACTGTTTTTT. Amino acid sequence: CASGTSASNEKLFF.